This T cell receptor beta chain was captured in a study of CD8+ T cells in alopecia areata. About the study: Tofacitinib administration to treated patients was oral, at 5 to 10 mg twice daily.

Sequencing used cDNA as its template, made by extracting RNA and reverse transcribing it. The assay was immunoSEQ multiplex PCR, and TCRdb's table has in-frame clones only and misses some. The sample carries over 150,000 clones, 63% recorded once. Germline V CDR1 and CDR2: SGDLS, YYNGEE. The V end was cut by 4 bases, the J end by 4 bases, with 9 bases between. There are 13 residues in the CDR3. The clonotype was recovered from a human donor with alopecia areata. The chain employs TRBV9 and TRBJ1-5; D ambiguous. Source: CD4+ T cells sorted from blood, taken at week 0. CDR3 nucleotides: TGTGCCAGCAGCCAGGACCTTAATCAGCCCCAGCATTTT. This gives the protein CASSQDLNQPQHF.